Below, 24 T cell receptor beta chains from the same sample are listed, as sequenced in a study of shared clonotypes between healthy human individuals (TCRdb year 2020). Libraries were prepared through the immunoSEQ multiplex PCR assay. The clones in this table, taken by TCRdb from immuneACCESS, are in-frame only. Not every clone is retained; where verified, under half of the shortfall comes from an unresolved V gene, and the cause of the rest is unknown. The sample data list more than 2 million clones, and approximately 94% of these were observed just once. Of the sample, over 0.1% is held by the ten largest clones. Sequencing was carried out using naive CD4+ T cells sorted from blood. This specimen's cell subset or site label, per the study, means: CD45RA+ positively selected. These receptor sequences come from a man between 18 and 29 years old in good health.

For this clone: The sample has other DNA sequences that encode this CDR3 too. The V call is TRBV7-2, the J call TRBJ2-7; D gene uncertain. In germline, CDR1 is SGHTA, CDR2 FQGNSA. Trimming left V 1 base short and J 0 bases short, with 7 bases between. CDR3 length: 14 residues. In DNA form, the CDR3 reads TGTGCCAGCAGCTTAGGTGTAGGCTCCTACGAGCAGTACTTC. As protein: CASSLGVGSYEQYF.

The chain employs TRBV5-1 and TRBJ2-3; no reliable D call. Germline loops: CDR1 SGHRS, CDR2 YFSETQ. With 4 bases removed from V and 0 bases from J, the gap between germline ends came to 9 bases. The CDR3 totals 14 residues. In nucleotides, the CDR3 is TGCGCCAGCAGCCCACTCTCGAGCACAGATACGCAGTATTTT. It yields the protein CASSPLSSTDTQYF.

This chain uses TRBV6-5 with TRBJ2-7; D remains ambiguous. Deletions cut 5 bases from V and 2 bases from J, with 13 bases between. The CDR3 loop spans 14 amino acids. From germline, CDR1 is MNHEY and CDR2 SVGAGI. The CDR3 is CASSESDTTYEQYF. The CDR3 nucleotides are TGTGCCAGCAGTGAATCCGACACGACCTACGAGCAGTACTTC.

This clone was seen a handful of times. The rearrangement links TRBV19 to TRBJ1-2; D perhaps matches TRBD1 (5 bases). Per germline, CDR1 LNHDA and CDR2 SQIVND (reference sequence). Trimming removed 3 bases at V and 4 bases at J, with 12 bases between. CDR3 size: 14 residues. CDR3 DNA: TGTGCCAGTAGTATGGGCAGGGCGGCCTATGGCTACACCTTC. Its translation: CASSMGRAAYGYTF. Full variable domain (missing parts from reference TRBV19 and TRBJ1-2): DGGITQSPKYLFRKEGQNVTLSCEQNLNHDAMYWYRQDPGQGLRLIYYSQIVNDFQKGDIAEGYSVSREKKESFPLTVTSAQKNPTAFYLCASSMGRAAYGYTFGSGTRLTVV.

J is TRBJ2-1 and V is TRBV5-1; no firm D call. Trimming left V 1 base short and J 2 bases short, with 10 bases between. CDR3 length: 15 residues. The germline gives CDR1 SGHRS, CDR2 YFSETQ. The CDR3 sequence: CASSLTLVAYNEQFF. Here the CDR3 DNA reads TGCGCCAGCAGCTTGACCCTAGTGGCCTACAATGAGCAGTTCTTC.

This rearrangement joins TRBV13 to TRBJ2-5; 15 positions match TRBD2. Germline values: CDR1 PRHDT, CDR2 FYEKMQ (reference sequence). The junction had 1 base not matched to a gene; V was cut back by 4 bases and J by 4 bases. The CDR3 is made up of 15 amino acids. The CDR3 sequence is CASSWGLAGGETQYF. CDR3 nucleotides: TGTGCCAGCAGCTGGGGACTAGCGGGGGGAGAGACCCAGTACTTC.

The chain couples TRBV7-2 to TRBJ2-1; possibly TRBD2 for D (5 bases). V lost 5 bases and J lost 10, with 18 bases in between. There are 14 residues in the CDR3. Germline values: CDR1 SGHTA, CDR2 FQGNSA. CDR3 loop: CASSPGPTPGEQFF. As DNA, the CDR3 is TGTGCCAGCAGCCCGGGCCCCACCCCGGGGGAGCAGTTCTTC.

This chain uses TRBV27 with TRBJ1-2; 7 bases are shared with TRBD1. V lost 5 bases and J lost 3; bases outside the gene matches: 3. There are 13 residues in the CDR3. Germline V gives CDR1 MNHEY, CDR2 SMNVEV (reference sequence). The CDR3: CASSPGQHYGYTF. In DNA, the CDR3 is TGTGCCAGCAGTCCGGGACAGCACTATGGCTACACCTTC.

The chain carries TRBV10-1 and TRBJ2-1; 12 bases align to TRBD2. This CDR3 region has 14 residues. The junction had 3 bases not matched to a gene; V was cut back by 5 bases and J by 7 bases. The V gene's germline CDR1 is WNHNN and CDR2 SYGVQD (reference sequence). CDR3 sequence reads: CASSLAGGPNEQFF. In DNA, the CDR3 is TGCGCCAGCAGTCTAGCGGGAGGGCCAAATGAGCAGTTCTTC.

The chain is built from TRBV5-1 and TRBJ2-7, with 9 bases that match TRBD2. Germline-derived CDR1 and CDR2 are SGHRS and YFSETQ. V shed 4 bases and J 4 bases; nucleotides not matched to a gene: 3. The CDR3 sequence is 13 residues long. CDR3 sequence: CASSIAGEYEQYF. In DNA, the CDR3 is TGCGCCAGCAGCATAGCGGGAGAGTACGAGCAGTACTTC.

The chain recombines TRBV6-5 with TRBJ2-3; 8 bases map to TRBD1. The CDR3 consists of 15 residues. The ends lost 2 bases at V and 3 bases at J; junction bases unmatched: 4. The germline gives CDR1 MNHEY, CDR2 SVGAGI. The CDR3 DNA is TGTGCCAGCAGTTACAAGAGACAGGGGACAGATACGCAGTATTTT. Amino acids: CASSYKRQGTDTQYF.

The chain uses TRBV7-3 and TRBJ1-2; TRBD1 matches at 7 bases. The V segment lost 5 bases and the J segment 7 bases; nucleotides outside the gene matches: 13. Germline-derived CDR1 and CDR2 are SGHTA and FQGTGA. The CDR3 contains 15 residues. The CDR3 protein is CASSPHTQGGGGYTF. Written as DNA, the CDR3 is TGTGCCAGCAGCCCCCATACGCAGGGGGGCGGTGGCTACACCTTC. Supplemented by reference TRBV7-3 and TRBJ1-2, the full variable domain reads GAGVSQTPSNKVTEKGKYVELRCDPISGHTALYWYRQSLGQGPEFLIYFQGTGAADDSGLPNDRFFAVRPEGSVSTLKIQRTERGDSAVYLCASSPHTQGGGGYTFGSGTRLTVV.

The chain has TRBV9 and TRBJ2-2; D is uncertain. Germline CDR1 and CDR2: SGDLS and YYNGEE. The CDR3 length is 14 residues. V was cut by 0 bases and J by 5 bases, with 8 bases left in between. The DNA of the CDR3 is TGTGCCAGCAGCGTAGTTAGTCGGACCGGGGAGCTGTTTTTT. Its protein product is CASSVVSRTGELFF. Full variable domain (rest looked up from reference TRBV9 and TRBJ2-2): DSGVTQTPKHLITATGQRVTLRCSPRSGDLSVYWYQQSLDQGLQFLIQYYNGEERAKGNILERFSAQQFPDLHSELNLSSLELGDSALYFCASSVVSRTGELFFGEGSRLTVL.

The chain is built from TRBV11-2 and TRBJ1-6; no clear D gene. CDR3 length equals 16 residues. CDR1 SGHAT and CDR2 FQNNGV come from the germline V gene. V shed 1 base and J shed 5 bases, with 12 bases lying between them. The CDR3, as DNA: TGTGCCAGCAGCTTAGGGCAGGCGATCCATAATTCACCCCTCCACTTT. Its protein product is CASSLGQAIHNSPLHF. The full variable domain, in which reference TRBV11-2 and TRBJ1-6 provide the parts outside the CDR3, is EAGVAQSPRYKIIEKRQSVAFWCNPISGHATLYWYQQILGQGPKLLIQFQNNGVVDDSQLPKDRFSAERLKGVDSTLKIQPAKLEDSAVYLCASSLGQAIHNSPLHFGNGTRLTVT.

The chain's CDR3 is CASSFADRETYGYTF. The CDR3 DNA is TGCGCCAGCAGCTTCGCCGACAGGGAGACTTATGGCTACACCTTC. This chain connects TRBV5-1 to TRBJ1-2; TRBD1 aligns across 7 bases. This CDR3 has 15 amino acids. Germline loops: CDR1 SGHRS, CDR2 YFSETQ. Losses at the gene ends were 2 bases for V and 5 bases for J; bases not matched to a gene: 9. The full variable domain, rest sourced from reference TRBV5-1 and TRBJ1-2, is KAGVTQTPRYLIKTRGQQVTLSCSPISGHRSVSWYQQTPGQGLQFLFEYFSETQRNKGNFPGRFSGRQFSNSRSEMNVSTLELGDSALYLCASSFADRETYGYTFGSGTRLTVV.

The genes are TRBV4-1 and TRBJ1-1; D may be TRBD1 (6 bases). This CDR3 has 14 amino acids. The V end lost 4 bases, the J end lost 4 bases, and 13 bases lay between the germline ends. Per germline, CDR1 MGHRA and CDR2 YSYEKL. This CDR3 is CASSLDRISTEAFF. The CDR3 DNA reads TGCGCCAGCAGCCTCGACAGGATAAGCACTGAAGCTTTCTTT.

The V gene is TRBV7-2, the J gene TRBJ2-2, with 8 bases matching TRBD2. Trimming at V came to 1 base and at J to 12 bases, leaving 4 bases not matched to a gene. In germline, CDR1 is SGHTA, CDR2 FQGNSA. The CDR3 sequence is 13 residues long. The CDR3 loop reads CASSLDLAGKLFF. The CDR3 DNA reads TGTGCCAGCAGCTTAGATTTAGCGGGAAAGCTGTTTTTT.

This chain joins TRBV27 and TRBJ2-1, with a possible D match to TRBD2 (7 bases). The CDR3 spans 15 residues. In germline, CDR1 is MNHEY, CDR2 SMNVEV (reference sequence). Trimming stripped 6 bases from V and 4 bases from J, with 16 bases between. The CDR3 DNA reads TGTGCCAGCAGCCTGGCGGGGGCGGGATACAATGAGCAGTTCTTC. It translates to CASSLAGAGYNEQFF.

The rearrangement joins TRBV14 to TRBJ2-1; D is uncertain. CDR3 length: 17 amino acids. Germline values: CDR1 SGHDN, CDR2 FVKESK. Trimming removed 0 bases from V and 3 bases from J, with 15 bases in between. The CDR3 DNA reads as TGTGCCAGCAGCCAAGATCACGCGATTCAGTTCTACAATGAGCAGTTCTTC. As protein: CASSQDHAIQFYNEQFF.

The chain has TRBV5-1 and TRBJ1-4; D perhaps matches TRBD1 (6 bases). The CDR3 length is 15 residues. The germline V gene encodes CDR1 SGHRS and CDR2 YFSETQ. With 4 bases removed from V and 5 bases from J, the gap between germline ends came to 15 bases. The CDR3 DNA sequence: TGCGCCAGCAGCGCCCTACAGGGCGCGAATGAAAAACTGTTTTTT. Translating it yields CASSALQGANEKLFF.

This clone was detected only once. The V gene is TRBV7-2, the J gene TRBJ1-1; no clear D gene. The CDR3 consists of 14 residues. CDR1 SGHTA and CDR2 FQGNSA come from the germline V gene. Trimming shortened V by 5 bases and J by 1 base, and 11 bases separated the two germline ends. The CDR3 sequence: CASSTRSGNTEAFF. The CDR3 DNA is TGTGCCAGCAGCACCCGGTCAGGGAACACTGAAGCTTTCTTT.

The chain recombines TRBV28 with TRBJ1-5, with D uncertain. Germline V gene lookup returns CDR1 MDHEN and CDR2 SYDVKM. This CDR3 has 13 residues. V was trimmed by 7 bases and J by 1 base, leaving 8 bases between them. DNA for the CDR3: TGTGCCAGCACCGTCGGGAGCAATCAGCCCCAGCATTTT. Protein product: CASTVGSNQPQHF.

Note on this clone: Other DNA sequences in the sample encode the same CDR3. The chain joins TRBV29-1 to TRBJ1-1; D ambiguous. The germline gives CDR1 SQVTM, CDR2 ANQGSEA. The germline V and J ends were trimmed by 6 bases and 0 bases, with 11 bases remaining between them. This CDR3 contains 13 residues. Here the CDR3 reads CSVAGRLNTEAFF. CDR3 DNA: TGCAGCGTCGCAGGACGGTTGAACACTGAAGCTTTCTTT.

The chain combines TRBV15 with TRBJ1-4, with TRBD1 matching over 7 bases. Per the germline V gene, CDR1 is LNHNV and CDR2 is YYDKDF (reference sequence). V was clipped by 0 bases and J by 8 bases; unmatched bases: 9. The CDR3 has 16 residues. The CDR3 DNA is TGTGCCACCAGCAGAGATGGAGGGGGCGAGGGAGAAAAACTGTTTTTT. Translation gives CATSRDGGGEGEKLFF.